Following are 28 T cell receptor beta chains from one sample sequenced in a study of CXCR3-negative and CXCR3-positive naive CD8 T cells. Libraries were UMI-labeled 5' RACE TRB cDNA. After re-calling the 5' RACE reads, TCRdb lists one entry per CDR3 protein, DNA absent. The data include 100,000 to 150,000 distinct CDR3 sequences; the top ten clones carry less than 0.3%. What was sequenced was naive CXCR3- CD8+ T cells from blood. The subset was: CD45RO-CCR7+CD27+CD95- naive CD8+ T cells lacking CXCR3 (TNR3-). All receptors derive from a human donor in good health. Some clones in this sample may be carry-over from other donors' samples.

This rearrangement joins TRBV7-9 to TRBJ2-3. Germline CDR1 is SEHNR and CDR2 is FQNEAQ (reference sequence). The CDR3 is 16 residues long. Here the CDR3 reads CASVRLAGLGTDTQYF.

The chain carries TRBV15 and TRBJ2-7; there is no DNA to check the TCRdb D call of TRBD2. The CDR3 length is 16 residues. The germline CDR1 and CDR2 sequences are LNHNV and YYDKDF (reference sequence). The CDR3: CATSRATEREQTEQYF. Looking up the rest from reference TRBV15 and TRBJ2-7 gives the full variable domain: DAMVIQNPRYQVTQFGKPVTLSCSQTLNHNVMYWYQQKSSQAPKLLFHYYDKDFNNEADTPDNFQSRRPNTSFCFLDIRSPGLGDTAMYLCATSRATEREQTEQYFGPGTRLTVT.

The chain is built from TRBV27 and TRBJ2-7; TCRdb proposes TRBD2, but this gene call is untestable without DNA. The length of the CDR3 is 14 residues. Germline lookup yields CDR1 MNHEY and CDR2 SMNVEV (reference sequence). CDR3 in amino acids: CASIPSGGPYEQYF.

The chain carries TRBV13 and TRBJ2-7. Germline V gene lookup returns CDR1 PRHDT and CDR2 FYEKMQ (reference sequence). The CDR3 has 12 amino acids. This chain's CDR3 is CASSLIRNEQYF.

J is TRBJ1-5 and V is TRBV6-6. The length of the CDR3 is 13 residues. Germline V gene sequence: CDR1 MNHNY, CDR2 SVGAGI (reference sequence). The CDR3 reads CASSYAGDQPQHF.

The V and J genes are TRBV3-1 and TRBJ2-3; TCRdb reports TRBD1, a call that lacks DNA to check it against. The CDR3 contains 14 residues. The V gene's germline CDR1 is LGHDT and CDR2 YNNKEL (reference sequence). The CDR3 spells CASSQGGLGDTQYF.

The V call is TRBV14, the J call TRBJ2-2; with no DNA, the TCRdb D assignment of TRBD2 cannot be verified. The CDR3 spans 19 residues. Germline CDR1 and CDR2: SGHDN and FVKESK. CDR3: CASSQDRDRDFLTGGELFF.

The gene calls are TRBV14 and TRBJ2-5; TCRdb's D gene call, TRBD2, goes unchecked for lack of DNA. The germline V gene encodes CDR1 SGHDN and CDR2 FVKESK. CDR3 size: 16 residues. CDR3 sequence reads: CASSQVQQGGRETQYF.

This chain joins TRBV7-9 and TRBJ2-5. This CDR3 spans 13 amino acids. Per the germline V gene, CDR1 is SEHNR and CDR2 is FQNEAQ (reference sequence). CDR3 in amino acids: CASSFPTIETQYF.

The rearrangement joins TRBV7-3 to TRBJ1-6; no DNA is available, so the TRBD1 call from TCRdb remains unchecked. The CDR3 sequence is 14 residues long. The germline gives CDR1 SGHTA, CDR2 FQGTGA. The CDR3: CASSTGGDNSPLHF.

CDR3: CASSLSPGTGGYEQYF. The chain combines TRBV5-1 with TRBJ2-7; there is no DNA to check the TCRdb D call of TRBD1. The CDR3 spans 16 residues. Germline V CDR1 and CDR2: SGHRS, YFSETQ.

The rearrangement joins TRBV27 to TRBJ2-5. This CDR3 has 14 residues. The germline V gene encodes CDR1 MNHEY and CDR2 SMNVEV (reference sequence). CDR3 protein: CASRDLVLPATQYF.

CDR3 loop: CASKVYRGTDGYTF. V is TRBV28 and J is TRBJ1-2; lacking DNA, the TRBD1 call made by TCRdb goes unchecked. CDR1 is MDHEN, CDR2 SYDVKM, per germline. This CDR3 contains 14 residues.

The genes are TRBV25-1 and TRBJ2-5. Germline values: CDR1 MGHDK, CDR2 SYGVNS. This CDR3 is 15 amino acids long. The CDR3 sequence is CASSEFGQSQETQYF. The full variable domain, its missing parts supplied by reference TRBV25-1 and TRBJ2-5, is EADIYQTPRYLVIGTGKKITLECSQTMGHDKMYWYQQDPGMELHLIHYSYGVNSTEKGDLSSESTVSRIRTEHFPLTLESARPSHTSQYLCASSEFGQSQETQYFGPGTRLLVL.

This sequence joins TRBV2 and TRBJ2-7. Germline CDR1 SNHLY, CDR2 FYNNEI. There are 13 residues in the CDR3. CDR3 residues: CASSAGLAYEQYF.

This sequence joins TRBV12-3 or TRBV12-4 and TRBJ2-1. The CDR3 covers 14 residues. The CDR3 loop is CASSLPQSPNEQFF.

This chain uses TRBV5-1 with TRBJ1-1; there is no DNA to check the TCRdb D call of TRBD1. This CDR3 contains 13 residues. Germline V gene data show CDR1 as SGHRS and CDR2 as YFSETQ. Here the CDR3 reads CASMGPLGTEAFF.

The chain couples TRBV19 to TRBJ2-1; lacking DNA, the TRBD2 call made by TCRdb goes unchecked. The CDR3 consists of 15 residues. Germline V lookup: CDR1 LNHDA, CDR2 SQIVND (reference sequence). The CDR3 protein is CASSLLAGTYNEQFF.

This rearrangement joins TRBV18 to TRBJ2-5. The CDR3 has 13 residues. CDR1 is KGHSH and CDR2 is LQKENI in the germline V gene. This CDR3 reads CASSRVVEETQYF.

The V and J genes are TRBV28 and TRBJ2-2; there is no DNA to check the TCRdb D call of TRBD1. Germline V lookup: CDR1 MDHEN, CDR2 SYDVKM. The CDR3 totals 15 residues. This chain's CDR3 is CASKQGVGYTGELFF.

The gene calls are TRBV20-1 and TRBJ2-7; as DNA is missing, the TRBD1 call by TCRdb cannot be tested. The length of the CDR3 is 15 residues. Germline CDR1 is DFQATT and CDR2 is SNEGSKA (reference sequence). CDR3 amino acids: CSARERHHPDYEQYF.

The gene calls are TRBV29-1 and TRBJ2-3; the D call of TRBD2 rests on TCRdb alone, since no DNA is present to check it. Germline V lookup: CDR1 SQVTM, CDR2 ANQGSEA. The CDR3 contains 16 residues. CDR3 loop: CSVEDMASGRMDTQYF.

J is TRBJ2-1 and V is TRBV12-3 or TRBV12-4; lacking DNA, the TRBD2 call made by TCRdb goes unchecked. The CDR3 loop spans 13 amino acids. CDR3 amino acids: CASTPGGLSEQFF.

This chain connects TRBV20-1 to TRBJ2-7; absent DNA, TCRdb's TRBD1 call cannot be checked. There are 13 residues in the CDR3. Germline V lookup: CDR1 DFQATT, CDR2 SNEGSKA (reference sequence). The CDR3 sequence: CSASGTESYEQYF.

V is TRBV6-5 and J is TRBJ2-2; TCRdb's D gene call, TRBD2, goes unchecked for lack of DNA. CDR3 length: 17 residues. Per the germline V gene, CDR1 is MNHEY and CDR2 is SVGAGI. CDR3 sequence: CASSYPGGRGYTGELFF.

The chain employs TRBV20-1 and TRBJ2-1; no DNA is available, so the TRBD2 call from TCRdb remains unchecked. The germline V gene has CDR1 DFQATT and CDR2 SNEGSKA (reference sequence). The CDR3 contains 15 residues. This chain's CDR3 is CSAPGLGGAYNEQFF.

The genes are TRBV10-3 and TRBJ2-3; the TCRdb call, TRBD1, lacks DNA for checking. The CDR3 has 15 residues. Germline V gene lookup returns CDR1 ENHRY and CDR2 SYGVKD. The CDR3 protein is CAISGTGGSTDTQYF.

V gene TRBV5-1 combines with J gene TRBJ2-1. The germline CDR1 and CDR2 sequences are SGHRS and YFSETQ. The CDR3 is 16 residues long. The CDR3: CASSLGHRTSYNEQFF. Filled out from reference TRBV5-1 and TRBJ2-1, the complete variable domain reads KAGVTQTPRYLIKTRGQQVTLSCSPISGHRSVSWYQQTPGQGLQFLFEYFSETQRNKGNFPGRFSGRQFSNSRSEMNVSTLELGDSALYLCASSLGHRTSYNEQFFGPGTRLTVL.